The 9 T cell receptor beta chains below come from one sample, sequenced in a study of T cell repertoires in cytomegalovirus infection. Each CDR3 protein gets one entry after TCRdb re-called the reads with MiXCR. The repertoire holds around 530,000 distinct CDR3 sequences, with less than 30% as singletons. Material: PBMCs. These receptors were obtained from a human donor in good health (CMV status not recorded). Some clones in this sample may be carry-over from other donors' samples.

The chain joins TRBV7-6 to TRBJ1-1, with a possible D match to TRBD1 (6 bases). The CDR3 length is 15 residues. Germline CDR1 is SGHVS and CDR2 is FNYEAQ. V dropped 5 bases and J dropped 4 bases, with 17 bases sitting between them. The CDR3 protein is CASSGSGGLGTEAFF. CDR3 nucleotides: TGTGCCAGCAGCGGGAGTGGGGGGCTCGGCACTGAAGCTTTCTTT.

The chain is built from TRBV30 and TRBJ2-2; TRBD2 agrees at 7 bases. The germline gives CDR1 GTSNPN, CDR2 SVGIG (reference sequence). The V segment lost 8 bases and the J segment 5 bases; nucleotides outside the gene matches: 5. The CDR3 length is 12 residues. The CDR3 bases are TGTGCCGGGCGCGGGAGTACCGGGGAGCTGTTTTTT. It translates to CAGRGSTGELFF.

This clonotype was observed a single time. The chain recombines TRBV30 with TRBJ1-5; D not certain. CDR3 size: 13 residues. V was clipped by 4 bases and J by 3 bases, with 10 bases between them. Germline values: CDR1 GTSNPN, CDR2 SVGIG (reference sequence). This CDR3 reads CAWTESTNQPQHF. Written as DNA, the CDR3 is TGTGCCTGGACCGAAAGTACCAATCAGCCCCAGCATTTT.

This clonotype came up a few times. The V call is TRBV9, the J call TRBJ2-2; 12 positions match TRBD2. Germline CDR1 SGDLS, CDR2 YYNGEE. V dropped 0 bases and J dropped 7; count of bases not matched to a gene: 7. The CDR3 length is 17 residues. CDR3 coding DNA: TGTGCCAGCAGCGTAGCTCCACTAGCGGGAGGAGTCGGGGAGCTGTTTTTT. Translation: CASSVAPLAGGVGELFF.

The rearrangement links TRBV5-4 to TRBJ2-7; perhaps TRBD2 as D (6 bases). The germline V and J ends were trimmed by 4 bases and 0 bases, with 14 bases remaining between them. The V gene's germline CDR1 is SGHNT and CDR2 YYREEE (reference sequence). This CDR3 region has 15 residues. The CDR3 DNA is TGTGCCAGCAGCCCCGCCCTAGCGCGCTCCTACGAGCAGTACTTC. Protein product: CASSPALARSYEQYF.

The chain combines TRBV20-1 with TRBJ2-2; D possibly corresponds to TRBD2 (7 bases). Per the germline V gene, CDR1 is DFQATT and CDR2 is SNEGSKA (reference sequence). The CDR3 contains 17 residues. V was pared by 3 bases and J by 4 bases, with 21 bases between. The CDR3 DNA is TGCAGTGCTAGCGCTCCAAGGGGGGGGCGCATCACCGGGGAGCTGTTTTTT. Translation gives CSASAPRGGRITGELFF.

This clonotype was picked up a small number of times. The V gene is TRBV15, the J gene TRBJ2-3, with unresolved D. CDR3 length equals 13 residues. In germline, CDR1 is LNHNV, CDR2 YYDKDF (reference sequence). Trimming pared 1 base from V and 6 bases from J, leaving 8 bases between. In DNA, the CDR3 is TGTGCCACCAGCAGAGGACTTGGGGATACGCAGTATTTT. Residues: CATSRGLGDTQYF.

This chain uses TRBV27 with TRBJ2-1, with D perhaps assigned TRBD1 or TRBD2 (5 bases each). CDR1 is MNHEY and CDR2 is SMNVEV in the germline V gene (reference sequence). Trimming shortened V by 3 bases and J by 12 bases, and 12 bases separated the two germline ends. This CDR3 is 12 amino acids long. The CDR3 bases are TGTGCCAGCAGTTTTGGGGGAAGGGGGCAGTTCTTC. Its translation is CASSFGGRGQFF.

This clonotype has just a few counts. This chain connects TRBV10-3 to TRBJ2-7; possible D gene TRBD1, 6 bases. The V end lost 8 bases, the J end lost 9 bases, and 17 bases lay between the germline ends. Germline V gene sequence: CDR1 ENHRY, CDR2 SYGVKD. The CDR3 covers 12 residues. CDR3 protein: CAIGGRGQVQYV. The CDR3 DNA reads TGTGCCATCGGGGGCCGCGGCCAGGTGCAGTACGTC.